This T cell receptor beta chain originates from a study of blood T cell repertoires in COVID-19 (dated by TCRdb to the early 2020s). For the study in its entirety: Samples from collaborators originated in the United States, Italy and Spain and spanned both the acute and convalescent phases of COVID-19. The material from the prospective study consisted of cDNA or gDNA derived from T cells, B-cell-depleted T cells, or PBMCs. Subjects who had been exposed to COVID-19, were actively infected with it, or had recovered from it provided the deeply sampled blood TCRbeta repertoires that made up the dataset. The repertoires were released in a freely available public database intended as a resource for research on the immune response to SARS-CoV-2. Samples were obtained from the ongoing ImmuneRACE study (first 160 participants) and from about 1,300 subjects provided by 6 global collaborators. A de-identified subject ID, COVID-19 status, age in years and sex were almost always included in the sample metadata. Where available, HLA class I and class II types were obtained from metadata supplied by the sample provider rather than from assay-based typing. Study-wide findings and limitations: How much clinical and demographic metadata was included differed by source and by participant, and the metadata was provided uncurated.

A note on this clone: Its specific antigen is unknown. Per-base quality was not reported, and no clone a single base away is much larger than it.

The collaborating institutions used their own protocols to collect whole blood in K2EDTA tubes. Collaborator samples were shipped for TCRbeta analysis as frozen whole blood, isolated PBMCs, or DNA extracted from either sample type. The CDR3 numbers 14 residues from cysteine through phenylalanine. This entry keeps only the CDR3 DNA: 42 bases, framed from base 1. For CDR1 and CDR2, the germline V gene lists SGHDT and YYEEEE. The junction shows trimming of 0 bases on V and 1 base on J, plus 7 bases between the germline ends. TCRbeta CDR3 regions were amplified from genomic DNA by means of the immunoSEQ Assay, a bias-controlled multiplex PCR. In the original analysis: The number of nucleated cells in each sample was estimated by amplification of reference gene primers within the assay. To quantify the absolute abundance of each unique TCRbeta CDR3 rearrangement, sequence reads were collapsed and filtered. For each sample, productive Simpson clonality was calculated as the square root of Simpson's diversity index across productive rearrangements. This immuneACCESS table, as held by TCRdb, lists in-frame sequences with V and J called but not all clones. Of the missing ones, under half trace to an unresolved V gene in checked studies; the others have no known cause. That table is the source of V, J and clone size, and D and trimming were worked out from the DNA. This sample holds roughly 230,000 clones; 80% to 90% were observed only once. Jointly, the top ten make up under 4.5% of the sample.

The rearrangement joined TRBV5-6 to TRBJ1-2; TRBD1 is a weak D gene call, 5 bases matching. The sequencing input was peripheral blood. The clonotype originates from a man aged 50 to 59 with acute or convalescent COVID-19. The DNA is TGTGCCAGCAGCTTGGGGGGCAGTAACTATGGCTACACCTTC. This is translated as CASSLGGSNYGYTF.